What follows are 23 T cell receptor beta chains derived from one specimen sequenced in a study of shared clonotypes between healthy human individuals. The data were produced by immunoSEQ multiplex PCR, yet TCRdb's version contains in-frame clones alone and is incomplete. The sample shows some 2,500,000 clones, 80% to 95% of them seen only once. The material sequenced was naive CD4+ T cells from PBMCs. The sample's subset: CD45RA+ positively selected. The receptors were sampled from a man aged 18 to 29 in good health. Some clones in this sample may be carry-over from other donors' samples.

This clone was found a few times. This chain joins TRBV12-5 and TRBJ1-1, with 8 positions matching TRBD1. The CDR3 covers 14 residues. Germline-derived CDR1 and CDR2 are LGHNT and FRNRAP. V shed 7 bases and J 6 bases; nucleotides not matched to a gene: 10. Here the CDR3 DNA reads TGTGCTAGTGCTATTCAGGGGGCGAGGTCTGAAGCTTTCTTT. Protein sequence: CASAIQGARSEAFF.

This chain uses TRBV6-4 with TRBJ2-7, with unresolved D. Trimming removed 10 bases at V and 0 bases at J, with 16 bases between. Germline values: CDR1 MRHNA, CDR2 SNTAGT. CDR3 length equals 14 residues. The CDR3 DNA sequence: TGTGCCATCCCCCGGACGGAGAGCTCCTACGAGCAGTACTTC. This gives the protein CAIPRTESSYEQYF.

The count of this clone is one. J is TRBJ2-2 and V is TRBV7-3; 9 nucleotides line up with TRBD1. The CDR3 contains 15 residues. Germline CDR1 SGHTA, CDR2 FQGTGA. Germline trimming cut 5 bases from V and 2 bases from J; bases unmatched to any gene: 3. The chain's CDR3 is CASSRTGENTGELFF. The DNA of the CDR3 is TGTGCCAGCAGCCGGACAGGGGAAAACACCGGGGAGCTGTTTTTT.

The chain couples TRBV10-1 to TRBJ2-1; 10 bases line up with TRBD2. The germline CDR1 and CDR2 sequences are WNHNN and SYGVQD (reference sequence). J gave up 5 bases and V 0 bases, and 4 bases lay outside the gene matches. The CDR3 totals 16 residues. Written as DNA, the CDR3 is TGCGCCAGCAGTGAGTCGAGGACTAGCGGAAACAATGAGCAGTTCTTC. Translation: CASSESRTSGNNEQFF.

In this sample, this clone turned up once. This rearrangement joins TRBV7-3 to TRBJ2-5; D may be TRBD2 (8 bases). V was clipped by 0 bases and J by 2 bases, with 25 bases between them. CDR1 is SGHTA, CDR2 FQGTGA, per germline. CDR3 length: 20 amino acids. CDR3 protein: CASSLTSTGFTSGGQETQYF. The CDR3 DNA follows: TGTGCCAGCAGCTTAACGTCGACAGGGTTTACTAGCGGAGGACAAGAGACCCAGTACTTC.

This chain uses TRBV19 with TRBJ2-7; the match to TRBD2 covers 8 bases. Germline CDR1 and CDR2: LNHDA and SQIVND (reference sequence). V lost 3 bases, J lost 6 bases, and 10 bases stayed unmatched. This CDR3 has 15 amino acids. The DNA for the CDR3 is TGTGCCAGTAGTATGGCACTTGGGGCGGGAGGCGAGCAGTACTTC. It yields the protein CASSMALGAGGEQYF.

The chain carries TRBV2 and TRBJ1-5; D is unclear. Germline CDR1 SNHLY, CDR2 FYNNEI. The CDR3 spans 14 residues. The ends were cut back, 6 bases at V and 7 bases at J, with 16 bases in the middle. CDR3 sequence: CASSGNRPRQPQHF. The CDR3 bases are TGTGCCAGCAGCGGGAATCGTCCTCGGCAGCCCCAGCATTTT.

The sample holds one count of this clone. The genes are TRBV11-2 and TRBJ1-2; the match to TRBD1 covers 7 bases. This CDR3 has 14 residues. Germline V gene sequence: CDR1 SGHAT, CDR2 FQNNGV. V lost 4 bases to trimming and J lost 8 bases; unmatched junction nucleotides: 10. The CDR3 loop is CASSSPRTGGGYTF. CDR3 sequence (DNA): TGTGCCAGCAGCTCGCCCCGGACAGGTGGGGGCTACACCTTC.

The rearrangement joins TRBV6-1 to TRBJ1-3; 8 nucleotides align to TRBD1. Trimming removed 0 bases from V and 2 bases from J; junction bases left unmatched: 6. The CDR3 extends over 17 amino acids. Per germline, CDR1 MNHNS and CDR2 SASEGT. The CDR3 DNA reads as TGTGCCAGCAGTGAAGCGCTTCAGGGGGCTACTGGAAACACCATATATTTT. Translating it yields CASSEALQGATGNTIYF.

This clone was counted once. This rearrangement joins TRBV11-2 to TRBJ2-1; 7 bases agree with TRBD2. The CDR3 runs 15 residues. The germline V gene has CDR1 SGHAT and CDR2 FQNNGV. Losses at the gene ends were 5 bases for V and 2 bases for J; bases not matched to a gene: 6. For the CDR3, the DNA is TGTGCCAGCAGCCCCCAGCGGGGCCCCTACAATGAGCAGTTCTTC. This translates into CASSPQRGPYNEQFF.

This clone was picked up one time. The J gene is TRBJ1-2, the V gene TRBV28; D possibly corresponds to TRBD1 (6 bases). CDR3 length: 15 amino acids. Looked up from germline, CDR1 is MDHEN and CDR2 is SYDVKM. Trimming removed 2 bases at V and 0 bases at J, with 10 bases between. The DNA of the CDR3 is TGTGCCAGCAGTTTACTGGGGGCCTCTAACTATGGCTACACCTTC. This sequence encodes CASSLLGASNYGYTF.

The DNA of the CDR3 is TGTGCCTCCTTCGGCAGGGGAGGGGATCAGCCCCAGCATTTT. Its protein is CASFGRGGDQPQHF. The chain recombines TRBV9 with TRBJ1-5; D may be TRBD1 (6 bases). V was shortened by 10 bases and J by 5 bases, with 19 bases between the two germline ends. Germline CDR1 reads SGDLS; CDR2 reads YYNGEE. The length of the CDR3 is 14 residues. Together with reference TRBV9 and TRBJ1-5, the CDR3 gives the full variable domain: DSGVTQTPKHLITATGQRVTLRCSPRSGDLSVYWYQQSLDQGLQFLIQYYNGEERAKGNILERFSAQQFPDLHSELNLSSLELGDSALYFCASFGRGGDQPQHFGDGTRLSIL.

For the CDR3, the DNA is TGTGCCACGGCAGGGACCTTTGGGGCCTTGAACACTGAAGCTTTCTTT. Its protein is CATAGTFGALNTEAFF. The chain joins TRBV15 to TRBJ1-1; TRBD1 might be the D (5 bases). Trimming shortened V by 9 bases and J by 0 bases, and 20 bases separated the two germline ends. CDR3 size: 16 residues. From germline, CDR1 is LNHNV and CDR2 YYDKDF (reference sequence).

This chain joins TRBV7-2 and TRBJ2-2, with 7 nucleotides matching TRBD1. Germline V CDR1 and CDR2: SGHTA, FQGNSA. This CDR3 has 13 residues. Trimming took 5 bases from V and 5 from J; bases not matched to a gene: 2. This CDR3 is CASSPQGTGELFF. CDR3 DNA: TGTGCCAGCAGCCCACAGGGGACCGGGGAGCTGTTTTTT.

The V and J genes are TRBV6-1 and TRBJ2-1, with 7 bases lining up with TRBD2. J lost 1 base, V lost 4 bases, and 7 bases had no gene match. The CDR3 covers 16 residues. The germline V gene encodes CDR1 MNHNS and CDR2 SASEGT. CDR3 region: CASSGRLADSYNEQFF. The CDR3 DNA is TGTGCCAGCAGTGGTCGACTAGCTGATTCCTACAATGAGCAGTTCTTC.

This clone showed up just once. CDR3 sequence: CASTARGGYDEKLFF. The CDR3 region has the DNA TGCGCCAGCACCGCCAGGGGGGGGTACGATGAAAAACTGTTTTTT. This chain uses TRBV5-1 with TRBJ1-4, with 7 bases matching TRBD1. There are 15 residues in the CDR3. Germline CDR1 is SGHRS and CDR2 is YFSETQ. After removal of 6 bases from V and 6 bases from J, the junction contained 11 bases not matched to a gene.

As to this clone: The same CDR3 also results from other DNA sequences found in this sample. This chain uses TRBV18 with TRBJ2-7, with D possibly matching TRBD1 (5 bases). The germline CDR1 and CDR2 sequences are KGHSH and LQKENI. CDR3 length: 13 residues. Trimming pared 2 bases from V and 3 bases from J, leaving 8 bases between. This CDR3 is CASSPGANYEQYF. The CDR3 DNA reads as TGTGCCAGCTCACCAGGGGCGAACTACGAGCAGTACTTC. The full variable domain, rest sourced from reference TRBV18 and TRBJ2-7, is NAGVMQNPRHLVRRRGQEARLRCSPMKGHSHVYWYRQLPEEGLKFMVYLQKENIIDESGMPKERFSAEFPKEGPSILRIQQVVRGDSAAYFCASSPGANYEQYFGPGTRLTVT.

The chain has TRBV5-4 and TRBJ2-5; D gene uncertain. V was shortened by 0 bases and J by 2 bases, with 8 bases between the two germline ends. This CDR3 has 14 residues. Germline V lookup: CDR1 SGHNT, CDR2 YYREEE (reference sequence). CDR3 sequence: CASSLVRTQETQYF. The CDR3 nucleotides read TGTGCCAGCAGCTTGGTACGGACGCAAGAGACCCAGTACTTC.

This chain joins TRBV19 and TRBJ1-4; D gene uncertain. The length of the CDR3 is 13 residues. V gave up 5 bases and J gave up 8 bases, with 12 bases separating them. Germline-derived CDR1 and CDR2 are LNHDA and SQIVND (reference sequence). The CDR3 loop reads CASSPDMDEKLFF. CDR3 bases: TGTGCCAGTAGTCCAGACATGGACGAAAAACTGTTTTTT.

The chain recombines TRBV7-3 with TRBJ1-5; no clear D. Per germline, CDR1 SGHTA and CDR2 FQGTGA. The V end lost 8 bases, the J end lost 6 bases, and 14 bases lay between the germline ends. The CDR3 spans 13 residues. CDR3 protein: CASSPGVSQPQHF. The CDR3 nucleotides read TGTGCCAGCTCTCCAGGAGTGAGTCAGCCCCAGCATTTT.

The chain is built from TRBV28 and TRBJ2-2; D is ambiguous. The CDR3 is 14 amino acids. The germline V and J ends were trimmed by 5 bases and 6 bases, with 13 bases remaining between them. In germline, CDR1 is MDHEN, CDR2 SYDVKM. CDR3 loop: CASSLPLNAGELFF. CDR3 DNA: TGTGCCAGCAGTCTCCCTTTAAACGCCGGGGAGCTGTTTTTT.

This chain connects TRBV5-1 to TRBJ2-5; no clear D gene. There are 17 residues in the CDR3. CDR1 is SGHRS, CDR2 YFSETQ, per germline. Trimming removed 0 bases at V and 7 bases at J, with 22 bases between. CDR3 in DNA: TGCGCCAGCAGCTTGGAACTCGGCCGGGTCCTAACCGGGACCCAGTACTTC. Its translation is CASSLELGRVLTGTQYF.

The gene calls are TRBV6-1 and TRBJ2-1, with 8 bases aligning to TRBD1. After removal of 6 bases from V and 7 bases from J, the junction contained 11 bases not matched to a gene. The V gene's germline CDR1 is MNHNS and CDR2 SASEGT. The CDR3 loop spans 15 amino acids. CDR3: CASRKQGGPHNEQFF. CDR3 in DNA: TGTGCCAGCAGGAAACAGGGGGGCCCCCATAATGAGCAGTTCTTC.